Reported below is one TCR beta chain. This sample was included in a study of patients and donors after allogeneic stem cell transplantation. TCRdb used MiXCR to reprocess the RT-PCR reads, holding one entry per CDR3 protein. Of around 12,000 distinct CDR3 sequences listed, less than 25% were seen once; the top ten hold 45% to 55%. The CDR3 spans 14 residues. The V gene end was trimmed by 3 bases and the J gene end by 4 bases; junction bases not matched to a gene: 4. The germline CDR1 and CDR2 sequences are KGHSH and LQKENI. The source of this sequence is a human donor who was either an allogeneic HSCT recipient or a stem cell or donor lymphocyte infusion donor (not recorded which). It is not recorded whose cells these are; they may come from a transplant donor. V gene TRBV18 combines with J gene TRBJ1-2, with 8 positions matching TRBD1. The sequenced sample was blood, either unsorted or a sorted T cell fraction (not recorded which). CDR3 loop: CASSPVGQAYGYTF. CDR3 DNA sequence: TGTGCCAGCTCACCCGTGGGACAGGCCTATGGCTACACCTTC.